What follows is one T cell receptor beta chain and its context. Here immunoSEQ multiplex PCR was the method, and the copy in TCRdb shows in-frame clones only, minus some. The sample lists hundreds of thousands of clones, about 91% occurring once. This entry belongs to a study of shared clonotypes between healthy human individuals. Deletions cut 0 bases from V and 4 bases from J, with 11 bases between. Germline CDR1 SGHRS, CDR2 YFSETQ. CDR3 length: 15 amino acids. In the naive CD8 group, cells lacked CD45RO and were positively selected for CCR7, so terminally differentiated effector memory CD45RA+ cells were left out.

The sequence derives from a man aged 25-40 years in good health. What was sequenced was naive CD8+ T cells sorted from blood. V gene TRBV5-1 combines with J gene TRBJ2-1, with D tentatively TRBD2 (6 bases). For the CDR3, the DNA is TGCGCCAGCAGCTTGGGAGCGGGCTATTACAATGAGCAGTTCTTC. Its translation is CASSLGAGYYNEQFF.